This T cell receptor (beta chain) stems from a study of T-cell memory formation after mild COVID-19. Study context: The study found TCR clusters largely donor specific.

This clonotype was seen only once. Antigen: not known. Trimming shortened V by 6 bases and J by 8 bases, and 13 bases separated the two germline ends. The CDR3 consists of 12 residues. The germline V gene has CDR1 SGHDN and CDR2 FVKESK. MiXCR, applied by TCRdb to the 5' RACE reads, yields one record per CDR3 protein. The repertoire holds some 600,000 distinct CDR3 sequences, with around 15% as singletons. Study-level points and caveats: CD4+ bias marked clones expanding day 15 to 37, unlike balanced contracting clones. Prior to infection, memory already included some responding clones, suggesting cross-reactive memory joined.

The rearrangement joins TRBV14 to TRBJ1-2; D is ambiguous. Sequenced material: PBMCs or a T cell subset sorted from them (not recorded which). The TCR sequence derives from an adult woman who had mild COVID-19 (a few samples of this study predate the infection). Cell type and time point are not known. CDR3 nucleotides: TGTGCCAGCAGAGGTGGACTACGGGGCTACACCTTC. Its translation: CASRGGLRGYTF. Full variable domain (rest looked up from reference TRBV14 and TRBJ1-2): EAGVTQFPSHSVIEKGQTVTLRCDPISGHDNLYWYRRVMGKEIKFLLHFVKESKQDESGMPNNRFLAERTGGTYSTLKVQPAELEDSGVYFCASRGGLRGYTFGSGTRLTVV.